This TCR beta chain was found in a study of blood T cell repertoires in COVID-19. The CDR3 consists of 14 residues. CDR1 and CDR2 from the germline V gene are LGHDT and YNNKEL (reference sequence). V gave up 7 bases and J gave up 0 bases, with 12 bases separating them. Authors' analysis steps: Nucleated cell counts were estimated from reference gene primer amplification. Produced via immunoSEQ multiplex PCR; TCRdb's table is partial and in-frame only. That table gives V, J and clone size, and the DNA gave D and trimming. The sample consists of about 54,000 clones, 80% to 90% of them appearing once. The sequenced sample was peripheral blood. This rearrangement joins TRBV3-1 (or the pseudogene TRBV3-2) to TRBJ1-1; D may be TRBD1 (6 bases). The origin of this receptor is a woman aged 55-75 years with acute or convalescent COVID-19. The CDR3 is CASTLDRLNTEAFF. The DNA of the CDR3 is TGTGCCAGCACCTTAGACAGGTTGAACACTGAAGCTTTCTTT.